The 27 T cell receptor beta chains presented below share a single source sample, sequenced in a study of T cell responses to AZD1222 COVID-19 vaccine. Data came from immunoSEQ multiplex PCR; TCRdb stores just in-frame clones and leaves some out. Of 160,000 or so clones in the sample, 90% were seen once. The sample consisted of peripheral blood, taken 28 days after the second AZD1222 dose. The receptors come from an adult who received the AZD1222 COVID-19 vaccine.

This clone appeared once. The chain carries TRBV19 and TRBJ2-3; D is undetermined. This CDR3 is built from 15 residues. V lost 7 bases and J 0 bases, leaving 14 bases between the germline ends. Per germline, CDR1 LNHDA and CDR2 SQIVND (reference sequence). CDR3 sequence reads: CASTATTSSTDTQYF. Written as DNA, the CDR3 is TGTGCCAGTACCGCTACAACGTCTAGCACAGATACGCAGTATTTT.

The chain carries TRBV30 and TRBJ2-7, with TRBD1 matching 7 bases. The CDR3 consists of 12 residues. With V trimmed by 8 bases and J by 0 bases, 4 bases remained unmatched. In germline, CDR1 is GTSNPN, CDR2 SVGIG (reference sequence). This chain's CDR3 is CAGTGVSYEQYF. DNA for the CDR3: TGTGCCGGTACAGGGGTCTCCTACGAGCAGTACTTC.

The chain employs TRBV15 and TRBJ1-2; 7 bases map to TRBD1. V lost 4 bases to trimming and J lost 5 bases; unmatched junction nucleotides: 10. The CDR3 loop spans 15 amino acids. In germline, CDR1 is LNHNV, CDR2 YYDKDF (reference sequence). CDR3: CATSTGGQFEYGYTF. For the CDR3, the DNA is TGTGCCACCAGCACTGGGGGACAGTTTGAGTATGGCTACACCTTC.

This rearrangement joins TRBV6-5 to TRBJ2-7, with TRBD2 matching over 7 bases. This CDR3 is 14 amino acids long. The junction had 4 bases not matched to a gene; V was cut back by 5 bases and J by 0 bases. The germline V gene encodes CDR1 MNHEY and CDR2 SVGAGI. The DNA of the CDR3 is TGTGCCAGCAGTAGGGACTACGACTCCTACGAGCAGTACTTC. The encoded protein is CASSRDYDSYEQYF.

The V gene is TRBV5-4, the J gene TRBJ1-1, with no clear D. CDR3 length: 15 residues. Germline V lookup: CDR1 SGHNT, CDR2 YYREEE (reference sequence). Trimming took off 4 bases at V and 1 base at J, with 14 bases between the two ends. CDR3 DNA: TGTGCCAGCAGCCCGAAAGGCGGGTGGAACACTGAAGCTTTCTTT. Protein: CASSPKGGWNTEAFF.

The chain uses TRBV30 and TRBJ1-6; TRBD1 agrees at 10 bases. CDR1 is GTSNPN, CDR2 SVGIG, per germline (reference sequence). The CDR3 has 15 amino acids. V was clipped by 1 base and J by 9 bases; unmatched bases: 6. The CDR3, as DNA: TGTGCCTGGAGTGATAGGACAGGGGGTGCTTCACCCCTCCACTTT. Protein product: CAWSDRTGGASPLHF.

The rearrangement joins TRBV9 to TRBJ1-1, with a weak D call TRBD1 (5 bases). CDR1 and CDR2 (germline): SGDLS, YYNGEE. This CDR3 has 12 residues. Deletions cut 5 bases from V and 7 bases from J, with 12 bases between. The CDR3 sequence: CASRAGFGEAFF. Here the CDR3 DNA reads TGTGCCAGCAGAGCAGGGTTCGGTGAAGCTTTCTTT.

The sample holds a few counts of this clone. This sequence joins TRBV19 and TRBJ2-1; 12 nucleotides line up with TRBD2. CDR1 is LNHDA, CDR2 SQIVND, per germline (reference sequence). The CDR3 runs 17 residues. Trimming removed 5 bases from V and 7 bases from J; junction bases left unmatched: 12. The CDR3 region is CASSPLAGLAGRNEQFF. The CDR3 DNA follows: TGTGCCAGTAGTCCGTTGGCAGGACTAGCGGGACGGAATGAGCAGTTCTTC.

The rearrangement joins TRBV7-8 to TRBJ1-5; the match to TRBD1 covers 8 bases. The CDR3 consists of 17 residues. Germline values: CDR1 SGHVS, CDR2 FQNEAQ. V gave up 5 bases and J gave up 0 bases; unmatched junction bases: 9. Written as DNA, the CDR3 is TGTGCCAGCAGCAATCAGAGGACAGGGTATAGCAATCAGCCCCAGCATTTT. It specifies CASSNQRTGYSNQPQHF.

By its share, this clone is medium-sized. The chain carries TRBV30 and TRBJ2-1, with unresolved D. Germline CDR1 reads GTSNPN; CDR2 reads SVGIG (reference sequence). The CDR3 spans 13 residues. V dropped 0 bases and J dropped 2 bases, with 5 bases sitting between them. This chain's CDR3 is CAWSVLPYNEQFF. The CDR3 nucleotides read TGTGCCTGGAGTGTACTCCCCTACAATGAGCAGTTCTTC.

The CDR3 loop is CASSGTSGSYNEQFF. The CDR3 coding sequence is TGTGCCAGCAGCGGAACTAGCGGATCCTACAATGAGCAGTTCTTC. The genes are TRBV6-5 and TRBJ2-1, with 8 bases matching TRBD2. CDR3 length: 15 amino acids. V dropped 6 bases and J dropped 1; count of bases not matched to a gene: 5. Germline CDR1 reads MNHEY; CDR2 reads SVGAGI.

The rearrangement uses TRBV6-1 and TRBJ1-5; the D is unclear. CDR1 is MNHNS and CDR2 is SASEGT in the germline V gene. Trimming took off 2 bases at V and 2 bases at J, with 16 bases between the two ends. The CDR3 has 17 residues. CDR3 coding DNA: TGTGCCAGCAGTGAATTAAGGGCGGGCGGAGGCAATCAGCCCCAGCATTTT. Its translation is CASSELRAGGGNQPQHF.

This chain joins TRBV5-5 and TRBJ2-1, with D uncertain. CDR1 is SGHKS, CDR2 YYEKEE, per germline (reference sequence). The CDR3 extends over 14 amino acids. V shed 0 bases and J shed 7 bases, with 11 bases lying between them. The CDR3 region is CASSLGLVWNEQFF. CDR3 DNA sequence: TGTGCCAGCAGCTTGGGGTTGGTTTGGAATGAGCAGTTCTTC. Supplemented by reference TRBV5-5 and TRBJ2-1, the full variable domain reads DAGVTQSPTHLIKTRGQQVTLRCSPISGHKSVSWYQQVLGQGPQFIFQYYEKEERGRGNFPDRFSARQFPNYSSELNVNALLLGDSALYLCASSLGLVWNEQFFGPGTRLTVL.

The chain has TRBV5-1 and TRBJ2-3; the match to TRBD1 covers 8 bases. CDR1 SGHRS and CDR2 YFSETQ come from the germline V gene. Germline trimming cut 0 bases from V and 1 base from J; bases unmatched to any gene: 7. CDR3 length equals 17 residues. The CDR3 nucleotides read TGCGCCAGCAGCTTGGCCCAGGGGGCGAGTGGCACAGATACGCAGTATTTT. It codes for CASSLAQGASGTDTQYF.

This chain joins TRBV7-9 and TRBJ1-2; D gene uncertain. V was clipped by 5 bases and J by 8 bases, with 9 bases between them. This CDR3 region has 11 residues. Germline values: CDR1 SEHNR, CDR2 FQNEAQ (reference sequence). The CDR3, as DNA: TGTGCCAGCAGCACGTCCAGGGGCTACACCTTC. Its protein is CASSTSRGYTF.

This clone was seen once. The chain combines TRBV5-1 with TRBJ1-1; D possibly corresponds to TRBD1 (5 bases). This CDR3 is built from 14 residues. Germline lookup yields CDR1 SGHRS and CDR2 YFSETQ. V gave up 0 bases and J gave up 11 bases, with 17 bases separating them. CDR3 bases: TGCGCCAGCAGCTTGGGGGGCGGAGGGGACGACGCTTTCTTT. Protein: CASSLGGGGDDAFF.

The rearrangement links TRBV25-1 to TRBJ2-7, with a tentative D call TRBD1 (6 bases). The V gene lost 4 bases and the J gene lost 9 bases, with 13 bases spanning the gap. CDR1 is MGHDK and CDR2 is SYGVNS in the germline V gene. There are 12 residues in the CDR3. CDR3 protein: CASSALGAGQYF. The CDR3 region has the DNA TGTGCCAGCAGTGCCCTGGGGGCCGGGCAGTACTTC.

The rearrangement joins TRBV5-6 to TRBJ1-2; D is ambiguous. This CDR3 has 14 residues. V shed 2 bases and J shed 0 bases, with 8 bases lying between them. Germline values: CDR1 SGHDT, CDR2 YYEEEE. CDR3 in DNA: TGTGCCAGCAGCTTCGAACCGGCTAACTATGGCTACACCTTC. Encoded protein: CASSFEPANYGYTF.

The chain employs TRBV12-5 and TRBJ2-3; 11 nucleotides align to TRBD2. Looked up from germline, CDR1 is LGHNT and CDR2 is FRNRAP. The CDR3 is 17 residues long. Unmatched junction bases numbered 5, after V lost 3 bases and J lost 0 bases. The CDR3 sequence is CASGFDRLAGSTDTQYF. In DNA, the CDR3 is TGTGCTAGTGGTTTCGACCGACTAGCGGGGAGCACAGATACGCAGTATTTT.

This clone was recorded a few times. The chain recombines TRBV15 with TRBJ2-5; D perhaps matches TRBD2 (6 bases). This CDR3 comprises 13 residues. CDR1 is LNHNV, CDR2 YYDKDF, per germline (reference sequence). V dropped 5 bases and J dropped 7 bases, with 14 bases sitting between them. CDR3 protein: CATSGLLKGTQYF. For the CDR3, the DNA is TGTGCCACCAGCGGACTACTGAAGGGGACCCAGTACTTC. The full variable domain, with the rest looked up from reference TRBV15 and TRBJ2-5, is DAMVIQNPRYQVTQFGKPVTLSCSQTLNHNVMYWYQQKSSQAPKLLFHYYDKDFNNEADTPDNFQSRRPNTSFCFLDIRSPGLGDTAMYLCATSGLLKGTQYFGPGTRLLVL.

The V call is TRBV7-9, the J call TRBJ2-7; TRBD2 might be the D (6 bases). This CDR3 has 17 amino acids. The V gene lost 1 base and the J gene lost 3 bases, with 19 bases spanning the gap. Germline V lookup: CDR1 SEHNR, CDR2 FQNEAQ (reference sequence). CDR3 sequence: CASSLGWGERGGYEQYF. The CDR3 bases are TGTGCCAGCAGCTTAGGATGGGGGGAAAGGGGAGGCTACGAGCAGTACTTC.

J is TRBJ2-2 and V is TRBV4-2, with 9 bases that match TRBD1. The CDR3 totals 16 residues. Unmatched junction bases numbered 4, after V lost 5 bases and J lost 0 bases. Germline CDR1 is LGHNA and CDR2 is YNFKEQ. CDR3 in amino acids: CASSTRTGANTGELFF. In DNA, the CDR3 is TGTGCCAGCAGCACCCGGACAGGGGCGAACACCGGGGAGCTGTTTTTT.

The chain's CDR3 is CASSLGDLTGSPLHF. In DNA, the CDR3 is TGTGCCAGCAGCTTAGGAGACTTGACGGGTTCACCCCTCCACTTT. V and J are TRBV7-9 and TRBJ1-6; D call uncertain. Germline values: CDR1 SEHNR, CDR2 FQNEAQ (reference sequence). V shed 1 base and J shed 9 bases, with 13 bases lying between them. This CDR3 has 15 residues. Supplemented by reference TRBV7-9 and TRBJ1-6, the full variable domain reads DTGVSQNPRHKITKRGQNVTFRCDPISEHNRLYWYRQTLGQGPEFLTYFQNEAQLEKSRLLSDRFSAERPKGSFSTLEIQRTEQGDSAMYLCASSLGDLTGSPLHFGNGTRLTVT.

This sequence joins TRBV12-5 and TRBJ2-1, with 8 bases that match TRBD2. The CDR3 runs 15 residues. The V gene's germline CDR1 is LGHNT and CDR2 FRNRAP. Germline trimming cut 3 bases from V and 7 bases from J; bases unmatched to any gene: 8. The CDR3, as DNA: TGTGCTAGTGGTTTCGGCCGGGGGGGCTTAAATGAGCAGTTCTTC. Its translation is CASGFGRGGLNEQFF.

The rearrangement links TRBV18 to TRBJ1-1; TRBD1 matches 10 bases. This CDR3 is built from 15 residues. The V and J ends lost 2 bases and 5 bases, in that order; junction bases with no gene match: 5. Germline V gene data show CDR1 as KGHSH and CDR2 as LQKENI. The CDR3 DNA reads TGTGCCAGCTCACCAGAGACAGGGGGCTGGACTGAAGCTTTCTTT. It encodes CASSPETGGWTEAFF.

V and J are TRBV28 and TRBJ2-5; D remains ambiguous. Germline CDR1 MDHEN, CDR2 SYDVKM. V lost 4 bases and J 5 bases, leaving 5 bases between the germline ends. This CDR3 spans 11 amino acids. CDR3 DNA sequence: TGTGCCAGCAGTTCTGCGGAGACCCAGTACTTC. This sequence encodes CASSSAETQYF.

This clone appeared once. The chain employs TRBV6-1 and TRBJ2-5; no clear D. The CDR3 covers 15 residues. The V gene lost 3 bases and the J gene lost 4 bases, with 15 bases spanning the gap. From germline, CDR1 is MNHNS and CDR2 SASEGT. This chain's CDR3 is CASSERTRWAETQYF. CDR3 nucleotide sequence: TGTGCCAGCAGTGAGCGAACCCGATGGGCAGAGACCCAGTACTTC.